The entry below gives a single TCR beta chain sequence along with its context. Its antigen is currently unknown. The sample is drawn from a study of radiation and T cells in renal cell carcinoma. Germline CDR1 is MNHEY and CDR2 is SMNVEV (reference sequence). The V gene lost 4 bases and the J gene lost 7 bases, with 14 bases spanning the gap. The CDR3 covers 13 residues. Notes on the study in general: From baseline, blood top tumor clonotypes peaked at 2 weeks post-radiation.

Indicated time point: baseline pretreatment blood. Indicated treatment: 15 Gy SBRT to primary tumor, nephrectomy 4 weeks later. Radiation-treated patients gave blood at baseline, week 2 and week 4. Libraries were prepared by immunoSEQ multiplex PCR; TCRdb keeps only in-frame clonotypes and omits some of them. The sample has approximately 63,000 clones; over 70% are singletons. The sample consisted of blood, taken from a patient whose treatment included radiotherapy and nephrectomy. The chain recombines TRBV27 with TRBJ2-7, with D unresolved. The sequence was collected from a man aged 60-69 years with renal cell carcinoma. The CDR3 spells CASSSTYKGEQYF. Written as DNA, the CDR3 is TGTGCCAGCAGTTCTACATACAAAGGAGAGCAGTACTTC.